The next 28 T cell receptor beta chains were all read from a single sample in a study of identical twins. TCRdb redid the calling of the 5' RACE reads with MiXCR, one entry per CDR3 protein. The sample includes just over 450,000 distinct CDR3 sequences, approximately 15% seen only once; the top ten take about 0.52%. Separately, the same data were catalogued under a study of yellow fever vaccine responses in identical twins.

Sequences were obtained from CD4+ T cells sorted from blood. All receptors come from a woman in her late teens or twenties in good health.

There are many counts of this clonotype. This chain connects TRBV5-1 to TRBJ1-6; 7 bases align to TRBD1. CDR1 SGHRS and CDR2 YFSETQ come from the germline V gene. The V gene end was trimmed by 4 bases and the J gene end by 6 bases; junction bases not matched to a gene: 7. The length of the CDR3 is 15 residues. The CDR3 DNA is TGCGCCAGCAGCCCCCGACAGGGCGGTAATTCACCCCTCCACTTT. This translates into CASSPRQGGNSPLHF.

The rearrangement uses TRBV20-1 and TRBJ1-5; 9 bases are a match to TRBD1. The V and J ends lost 6 bases and 5 bases, in that order; junction bases with no gene match: 2. CDR3 length: 12 amino acids. CDR1 is DFQATT and CDR2 is SNEGSKA in the germline V gene (reference sequence). The CDR3 region has the DNA TGCAGTGCAACAGGGGGCGATCAGCCCCAGCATTTT. Translating gives CSATGGDQPQHF.

This clonotype showed up many times. The gene calls are TRBV12-3 or TRBV12-4 and TRBJ1-2, with D unclear. The V end was cut by 5 bases, the J end by 8 bases, with 18 bases between. The CDR3 has 14 residues. CDR3 loop: CASSPQVFGYGYTF. The CDR3, as DNA: TGTGCCAGCAGTCCCCAGGTTTTCGGATACGGCTACACCTTC.

About this clonotype itself: At one end, the junction sequence differs from germline, possibly due to a read error. This rearrangement joins TRBV6-2 or TRBV6-3 to TRBJ2-7, with unresolved D. The germline gives CDR1 MNHEY, CDR2 SVGEGT. The CDR3 contains 12 residues. Here the CDR3 reads CASSHSVYEQYF. Here the CDR3 DNA reads TGTGCCAGCAGTCACTCCGTCTACGAGCAGTACTTC.

This clonotype has a handful of counts. The gene calls are TRBV7-9 and TRBJ2-1; 8 bases agree with TRBD1. V was clipped by 4 bases and J by 4 bases; unmatched bases: 6. Per germline, CDR1 SEHNR and CDR2 FQNEAQ (reference sequence). The CDR3 is 15 amino acids. The DNA of the CDR3 is TGTGCCAGCAGCTCCTACGGGACAGGTTACAATGAGCAGTTCTTC. This encodes CASSSYGTGYNEQFF.

The CDR3 is CASSLASRGEETQYF. CDR3 in DNA: TGTGCCAGCAGCTTAGCGTCCAGGGGAGAAGAGACCCAGTACTTC. The chain recombines TRBV7-9 with TRBJ2-5, with D possibly being TRBD1 (6 bases). The CDR3 has 15 residues. Germline V gene lookup returns CDR1 SEHNR and CDR2 FQNEAQ (reference sequence). V was pared by 0 bases and J by 3 bases, with 11 bases between.

This clonotype showed up just a few times. The chain recombines TRBV7-3 with TRBJ2-7; no firm D call. Trimming pared 1 base from V and 5 bases from J, leaving 6 bases between. CDR1 SGHTA and CDR2 FQGTGA come from the germline V gene. This CDR3 comprises 12 residues. For the CDR3, the DNA is TGTGCCAGCAGCTTAAAGCAGGACGAGCAGTACTTC. As protein: CASSLKQDEQYF.

The chain links TRBV3-1 to TRBJ2-3; TRBD2 matches at 9 bases. In germline, CDR1 is LGHDT, CDR2 YNNKEL (reference sequence). The CDR3 is 13 residues long. V shed 10 bases and J 7 bases; nucleotides not matched to a gene: 9. The CDR3, as DNA: TGTGCCACGAATAGCGGGAGTTCACATACGCAGTATTTT. It yields the protein CATNSGSSHTQYF.

The sample holds a few counts of this clonotype. The rearrangement links TRBV9 to TRBJ2-2; D is perhaps TRBD2 (5 bases). V gave up 0 bases and J gave up 6 bases, with 9 bases separating them. This CDR3 comprises 14 residues. CDR1 SGDLS and CDR2 YYNGEE come from the germline V gene. The CDR3 nucleotides are TGTGCCAGCAGCGTAGGGAGCGGATCCGGGGAGCTGTTTTTT. This translates into CASSVGSGSGELFF.

V is TRBV15 and J is TRBJ2-5; D ambiguous. V was clipped by 1 base and J by 1 base, with 4 bases between them. The length of the CDR3 is 13 residues. From germline, CDR1 is LNHNV and CDR2 YYDKDF (reference sequence). The CDR3 region is CATSRGTQETQYF. Here the CDR3 DNA reads TGTGCCACCAGCAGAGGTACCCAAGAGACCCAGTACTTC.

The J gene is TRBJ1-5, the V gene TRBV2; TRBD1 aligns across 7 bases. The CDR3 contains 14 residues. The V and J ends lost 6 bases and 4 bases, in that order; junction bases with no gene match: 6. Germline loops: CDR1 SNHLY, CDR2 FYNNEI. This CDR3 is CASRDRTANQPQHF. In DNA, the CDR3 is TGTGCCAGCAGGGACAGGACCGCTAATCAGCCCCAGCATTTT.

The CDR3, as DNA: TGCAGTGCCCCACTAGCGTCCAGGGGGGAGCTGTTTTTT. This sequence encodes CSAPLASRGELFF. This sequence joins TRBV20-1 and TRBJ2-2; 7 bases line up with TRBD2. The CDR3 has 13 amino acids. The junction had 9 bases not matched to a gene; V was cut back by 6 bases and J by 8 bases. The germline V gene has CDR1 DFQATT and CDR2 SNEGSKA (reference sequence).

The gene calls are TRBV12-3 or TRBV12-4 and TRBJ1-1; D unclear. This CDR3 is built from 14 residues. V lost 5 bases, J lost 4 bases, and 14 bases lay in between. This CDR3 reads CASSAPIGVTEAFF. DNA of the CDR3: TGTGCCAGCAGTGCCCCTATTGGGGTCACTGAAGCTTTCTTT.

This sequence joins TRBV7-2 and TRBJ2-7; 7 positions match TRBD2. The V segment lost 2 bases and the J segment 9 bases; nucleotides outside the gene matches: 13. Germline V gives CDR1 SGHTA, CDR2 FQGNSA. This CDR3 is 15 amino acids long. CDR3: CASSLRDYGTFGQYF. CDR3 bases: TGTGCCAGCAGCTTACGGGACTACGGGACCTTTGGGCAGTACTTC. The entire variable domain, with the rest obtained from reference TRBV7-2 and TRBJ2-7, is as follows: GAGVSQSPSNKVTEKGKDVELRCDPISGHTALYWYRQSLGQGLEFLIYFQGNSAPDKSGLPSDRFSAERTGGSVSTLTIQRTQQEDSAVYLCASSLRDYGTFGQYFGPGTRLTVT.

The chain couples TRBV12-3 or TRBV12-4 to TRBJ1-5; the D gene is possibly TRBD1 (6 bases). The ends were cut back, 6 bases at V and 7 bases at J, with 13 bases in the middle. CDR3 length equals 13 residues. DNA for the CDR3: TGTGCCAGCAGCTGGGGGCCGGAACAGCCCCAGCATTTT. This sequence encodes CASSWGPEQPQHF.

This sequence joins TRBV9 and TRBJ1-6; no firm D call. Trimming shortened V by 0 bases and J by 0 bases, and 7 bases separated the two germline ends. Germline V gene sequence: CDR1 SGDLS, CDR2 YYNGEE. The length of the CDR3 is 16 residues. In DNA form, the CDR3 reads TGTGCCAGCAGCGTAGATGGGAGCTCCTATAATTCACCCCTCCACTTT. As protein: CASSVDGSSYNSPLHF. The whole variable domain, filled in from reference TRBV9 and TRBJ1-6, reads DSGVTQTPKHLITATGQRVTLRCSPRSGDLSVYWYQQSLDQGLQFLIQYYNGEERAKGNILERFSAQQFPDLHSELNLSSLELGDSALYFCASSVDGSSYNSPLHFGNGTRLTVT.

The chain employs TRBV5-6 and TRBJ2-4, with D perhaps TRBD1 or TRBD2 (5 bases each). Germline V gene sequence: CDR1 SGHDT, CDR2 YYEEEE. Trimming removed 4 bases at V and 3 bases at J, with 20 bases between. The CDR3 consists of 17 residues. CDR3 protein: CASSPRTDLGVKNIQYF. The CDR3 DNA reads TGTGCCAGCAGCCCCCGGACGGATTTGGGGGTCAAAAACATTCAGTACTTC.

The chain employs TRBV4-2 and TRBJ1-2, with D possibly being TRBD1 (5 bases). This CDR3 is built from 15 residues. Germline-derived CDR1 and CDR2 are LGHNA and YNFKEQ. Trimming cost V 0 bases and J 0 bases, with 8 bases left between them. The CDR3 here is CASSQDLDTNYGYTF. CDR3 DNA sequence: TGTGCCAGCAGCCAAGATCTGGACACTAACTATGGCTACACCTTC.

This clonotype was detected ten times or more. V usage is TRBV29-1 and J usage is TRBJ2-3, with D unclear. The CDR3 is made up of 12 amino acids. Germline V gene data show CDR1 as SQVTM and CDR2 as ANQGSEA. V shed 7 bases and J shed 1 base, with 9 bases lying between them. As DNA, the CDR3 is TGCAGCGCCCGAGTGGGCACAGATACGCAGTATTTT. Its translation is CSARVGTDTQYF.

This chain connects TRBV5-1 to TRBJ2-1, with D maybe TRBD2 (5 bases). V lost 3 bases and J lost 0, with 16 bases in between. The CDR3 is 17 residues long. The germline V gene encodes CDR1 SGHRS and CDR2 YFSETQ. The CDR3 coding sequence is TGCGCCAGCAGCTCCACCCCGACGGGGAGCTCCTACAATGAGCAGTTCTTC. Encoded protein: CASSSTPTGSSYNEQFF.

The chain links TRBV7-8 to TRBJ2-7; TRBD1 aligns across 7 bases. The CDR3 covers 15 residues. J gave up 4 bases and V 6 bases, and 12 bases lay outside the gene matches. Germline CDR1 SGHVS, CDR2 FQNEAQ. CDR3 in amino acids: CASRLAGTEPYEQYF. CDR3 in DNA: TGTGCCAGCAGACTTGCCGGGACAGAGCCTTACGAGCAGTACTTC.

This sequence joins TRBV20-1 and TRBJ2-3; TRBD1 or TRBD2 may be the D gene (6 bases each). Trimming removed 6 bases from V and 1 base from J, with 17 bases in between. From germline, CDR1 is DFQATT and CDR2 SNEGSKA (reference sequence). This CDR3 is built from 15 residues. This chain's CDR3 is CSAEGGPGGTDTQYF. The CDR3 DNA is TGCAGTGCAGAGGGGGGCCCGGGGGGCACAGATACGCAGTATTTT.

This chain connects TRBV12-5 to TRBJ2-1, with unresolved D. Trimming pared 4 bases from V and 15 bases from J, leaving 16 bases between. The germline gives CDR1 LGHNT, CDR2 FRNRAP. This CDR3 is 12 amino acids long. CDR3 protein: CASGSPPNTPFF. For the CDR3, the DNA is TGTGCTAGTGGTTCGCCGCCCAACACTCCGTTCTTC.

This clonotype was observed at least ten times. This chain uses TRBV9 with TRBJ2-2; 8 bases agree with TRBD2. Germline V lookup: CDR1 SGDLS, CDR2 YYNGEE. With 4 bases clipped from V and 7 bases from J, the junction kept 6 bases outside the gene matches. This CDR3 has 14 amino acids. CDR3 region: CASSPGGEVGELFF. The CDR3 DNA reads TGTGCCAGCAGCCCCGGGGGGGAGGTCGGGGAGCTGTTTTTT.

Details on this clonotype: An end of the junction differs from the germline gene, which may be a read error. V gene TRBV15 combines with J gene TRBJ2-5; the D gene is possibly TRBD1 (6 bases). Germline V gene sequence: CDR1 LNHNV, CDR2 YYDKDF (reference sequence). The CDR3 runs 14 residues. CDR3 in amino acids: CVTSRGPGEKTQYF. The CDR3 region has the DNA TGTGTCACCAGCAGGGGTCCAGGCGAGAAGACCCAGTACTTC.

This chain links TRBV7-2 with TRBJ2-2, with unresolved D. Germline assignment: CDR1 SGHTA and CDR2 FQGNSA. The CDR3 sequence is 16 residues long. Trimming pared 2 bases from V and 4 bases from J, leaving 14 bases between. The CDR3: CASSLSGKVRTGELFF. For the CDR3, the DNA is TGTGCCAGCAGCTTAAGTGGGAAGGTCCGCACCGGGGAGCTGTTTTTT.

The chain uses TRBV3-1 and TRBJ1-5, with D hard to call. This CDR3 contains 14 residues. Trimming took off 1 base at V and 4 bases at J, with 8 bases between the two ends. CDR1 is LGHDT, CDR2 YNNKEL, per germline (reference sequence). The CDR3 nucleotides are TGTGCCAGCAGCCAAGGCGAAGGGAATCAGCCCCAGCATTTT. This codes for CASSQGEGNQPQHF. The full variable domain, its missing parts supplied by reference TRBV3-1 and TRBJ1-5, is DTAVSQTPKYLVTQMGNDKSIKCEQNLGHDTMYWYKQDSKKFLKIMFSYNNKELIINETVPNRFSPKSPDKAHLNLHINSLELGDSAVYFCASSQGEGNQPQHFGDGTRLSIL.

V gene TRBV7-2 combines with J gene TRBJ2-7; 7 bases agree with TRBD2. The CDR3 is 15 amino acids. V was clipped by 4 bases and J by 2 bases; unmatched bases: 8. Looked up from germline, CDR1 is SGHTA and CDR2 is FQGNSA. The CDR3 coding sequence is TGTGCCAGCAGCTCCTTTACCGGACTAGCCTACGAGCAGTACTTC. This sequence encodes CASSSFTGLAYEQYF.